These 24 T cell receptor beta chains were sequenced from one sample in a study of T cells in Graves' hyperthyroidism and ophthalmopathy. Authors of the study amplified TCR beta CDR3 regions from RNA transcripts. The HTBI primer set served for first-round RT-PCR of the TCR CDR3. One entry per CDR3 protein, called by TCRdb with MiXCR from the multiplex PCR reads. The sample has around 500,000 distinct CDR3 sequences; 14% are singletons. The sequenced sample consisted of blood. These TCRs come from a woman between 35 and 50 years old with Graves' hyperthyroidism.

This clonotype was counted a few times. The V call is TRBV7-8, the J call TRBJ2-5; 7 nucleotides match TRBD1. V trimming: 5 bases; J trimming: 11 bases; junction bases outside the gene matches: 5. CDR1 SGHVS and CDR2 FQNEAQ come from the germline V gene. The CDR3 totals 11 residues. This chain's CDR3 is CASSQDRLQYF. In DNA, the CDR3 is TGTGCCAGCAGCCAGGACAGGCTTCAGTACTTC.

This sequence joins TRBV6-1 and TRBJ2-2, with 8 bases that match TRBD1. The CDR3 consists of 16 residues. V shed 6 bases and J 1 base; nucleotides not matched to a gene: 7. Germline CDR1 MNHNS, CDR2 SASEGT. The CDR3 loop reads CASRPPGTGNTGELFF. CDR3 nucleotides: TGTGCCAGCAGGCCTCCCGGGACAGGGAACACCGGGGAGCTGTTTTTT.

Ten or more counts support this clonotype. V is TRBV12-3 or TRBV12-4 and J is TRBJ2-7; no definite D call. This CDR3 has 13 amino acids. V was shortened by 3 bases and J by 2 bases, with 8 bases between the two germline ends. Here the CDR3 reads CASSFKGPYEQYF. The CDR3 bases are TGTGCCAGCAGTTTTAAGGGCCCCTACGAGCAGTACTTC.

Ten or more counts support this clonotype. This sequence joins TRBV20-1 and TRBJ2-1; 11 bases map to TRBD2. The CDR3 has 18 amino acids. With V trimmed by 3 bases and J by 4 bases, 14 bases remained unmatched. The germline V gene encodes CDR1 DFQATT and CDR2 SNEGSKA (reference sequence). DNA for the CDR3: TGCAGTGCTAGGGACCTAGCGGGAGGACCCTCGGATTACAATGAGCAGTTCTTC. Translated: CSARDLAGGPSDYNEQFF.

This clonotype came up many times. This rearrangement joins TRBV7-9 to TRBJ2-4; D tentatively fits TRBD1 or TRBD2 (5 bases each). The CDR3 spans 13 residues. Between the trimmed V and J ends, which lost 6 bases and 5 bases, there was a span of 11 bases. Germline V gene lookup returns CDR1 SEHNR and CDR2 FQNEAQ (reference sequence). The CDR3 is CASRGDGENIQYF. Here the CDR3 DNA reads TGTGCCAGCAGGGGGGACGGAGAAAACATTCAGTACTTC.

The chain recombines TRBV2 with TRBJ2-7; TRBD2 is a possible D gene (5 bases). Trimming shortened V by 0 bases and J by 0 bases, and 12 bases separated the two germline ends. Germline V gene lookup returns CDR1 SNHLY and CDR2 FYNNEI. CDR3 length: 16 amino acids. The CDR3 DNA follows: TGTGCCAGCAGTGAAGCGTCGGGCACTAGCTCCTACGAGCAGTACTTC. It is translated as CASSEASGTSSYEQYF.

There are many counts of this clonotype. The V call is TRBV30, the J call TRBJ1-1; the D gene is possibly TRBD1 (5 bases). Germline V gives CDR1 GTSNPN, CDR2 SVGIG (reference sequence). With 0 bases removed from V and 7 bases from J, the gap between germline ends came to 12 bases. CDR3 length: 13 amino acids. DNA for the CDR3: TGTGCCTGGAGTGTAAGGGACGGCAGTGAAGCTTTCTTT. Protein: CAWSVRDGSEAFF.

This clonotype was counted between two and nine times. The chain employs TRBV20-1 and TRBJ2-2; 7 bases fit TRBD1. The V and J ends lost 6 bases and 5 bases, in that order; junction bases with no gene match: 12. In germline, CDR1 is DFQATT, CDR2 SNEGSKA (reference sequence). The CDR3 has 15 amino acids. CDR3 DNA: TGCAGTGCACCGATCCGGGACAGATGGACCGGGGAGCTGTTTTTT. Translated: CSAPIRDRWTGELFF.

The genes are TRBV7-9 and TRBJ2-1; 12 bases map to TRBD2. The trim removed 5 bases at V and 8 bases at J, leaving 13 bases unmatched. The length of the CDR3 is 17 residues. CDR1 and CDR2 from the germline V gene are SEHNR and FQNEAQ (reference sequence). In DNA, the CDR3 is TGTGCCAGCAGCCTCCGTCCAAGACTAGCGGGAGTTGATGAGCAGTTCTTC. Residues: CASSLRPRLAGVDEQFF.

In this sample, this clonotype turned up many times. The rearrangement links TRBV11-2 to TRBJ2-7; 8 nucleotides match TRBD2. J gave up 2 bases and V 5 bases, and 5 bases lay outside the gene matches. The CDR3 has 14 residues. Germline V CDR1 and CDR2: SGHAT, FQNNGV. The CDR3 DNA reads TGTGCCAGCAGCCGGGGGGGAGCAGCCTACGAGCAGTACTTC. Translating it yields CASSRGGAAYEQYF.

The rearrangement uses TRBV18 and TRBJ2-5; D is ambiguous. The CDR3 has 14 residues. Germline V gives CDR1 KGHSH, CDR2 LQKENI. V was pared by 2 bases and J by 0 bases, with 7 bases between. Here the CDR3 reads CASSPTRNQETQYF. The CDR3 DNA follows: TGTGCCAGCTCACCAACCCGGAACCAAGAGACCCAGTACTTC.

About this clonotype: The junction departs from germline at one end; a sequencing error may be responsible. The genes are TRBV5-1 and TRBJ1-4; tentative D call: TRBD1 (5 bases). Germline CDR1 is SGHRS and CDR2 is YFSETQ. CDR3 length: 16 residues. CDR3 amino acids: CASSLGGARGDEKLFF. The DNA for the CDR3 is TGTGCCAGCAGCTTGGGTGGGGCGAGAGGGGATGAAAAACTGTTTTTT.

This clonotype was counted between two and nine times. The rearrangement uses TRBV19 and TRBJ2-3, with 8 nucleotides matching TRBD1. The germline gives CDR1 LNHDA, CDR2 SQIVND (reference sequence). J gave up 4 bases and V 4 bases, and 13 bases lay outside the gene matches. This CDR3 contains 17 residues. The CDR3 here is CASSTPEDRVSADTQYF. CDR3 nucleotide sequence: TGTGCCAGTAGTACCCCTGAGGACAGGGTATCGGCAGATACGCAGTATTTT.

The rearrangement uses TRBV29-1 and TRBJ2-3; 9 bases line up with TRBD2. The CDR3 contains 15 residues. Unmatched junction bases numbered 5, after V lost 1 base and J lost 3 bases. Germline assignment: CDR1 SQVTM and CDR2 ANQGSEA. The CDR3 DNA sequence: TGCAGCGTTGAAGGCCCGCGGGAGGGTACAGATACGCAGTATTTT. It yields the protein CSVEGPREGTDTQYF.

This clonotype appeared a few times. The genes are TRBV7-2 and TRBJ1-4; unclear D gene. The CDR3 totals 14 residues. Germline V gene lookup returns CDR1 SGHTA and CDR2 FQGNSA. V dropped 1 base and J dropped 7 bases, with 10 bases sitting between them. The CDR3 DNA reads as TGTGCCAGCAGCTTAGGTCCCGGCGCTGAAAAACTGTTTTTT. It specifies CASSLGPGAEKLFF.

J is TRBJ2-7 and V is TRBV30; 9 bases align to TRBD1. Germline trimming cut 1 base from V and 5 bases from J; bases unmatched to any gene: 0. Germline V gene data show CDR1 as GTSNPN and CDR2 as SVGIG (reference sequence). The CDR3 is 12 amino acids. CDR3 residues: CAWSGDRDEQYF. CDR3 coding DNA: TGTGCCTGGAGTGGGGACAGGGACGAGCAGTACTTC.

This clonotype was counted at least ten times. The chain uses TRBV2 and TRBJ2-5, with D possibly matching TRBD1 (5 bases). Looked up from germline, CDR1 is SNHLY and CDR2 is FYNNEI. The CDR3 consists of 12 residues. V dropped 6 bases and J dropped 0 bases, with 5 bases sitting between them. CDR3 amino acids: CASRQDQETQYF. The CDR3 DNA reads as TGTGCCAGCAGACAGGACCAAGAGACCCAGTACTTC.

This clonotype was detected many times. The rearrangement uses TRBV6-1 and TRBJ2-7; D might be TRBD2 (5 bases). CDR1 is MNHNS and CDR2 is SASEGT in the germline V gene. The CDR3 totals 15 residues. Trimming took 5 bases from V and 0 from J, leaving 14 bases between them. CDR3 sequence (DNA): TGTGCCAGCAGTCAAGGACTGACCGCCTCCTACGAGCAGTACTTC. Amino acids: CASSQGLTASYEQYF.

The CDR3 reads CASSQRLASEQYF. As DNA, the CDR3 is TGTGCCAGCAGCCAACGGCTAGCTAGCGAGCAGTACTTC. The chain couples TRBV7-2 to TRBJ2-7, with a possible D match to TRBD2 (5 bases). The CDR3 is made up of 13 amino acids. Trimming cost V 5 bases and J 6 bases, with 14 bases left between them. Per germline, CDR1 SGHTA and CDR2 FQGNSA.

V is TRBV20-1 and J is TRBJ1-6, with a tentative D call TRBD1 (5 bases). Germline assignment: CDR1 DFQATT and CDR2 SNEGSKA (reference sequence). V was cut by 6 bases and J by 7 bases, with 19 bases left in between. The CDR3 sequence is 15 residues long. The CDR3 sequence is CSATSPAQGNSPLHF. The CDR3 DNA sequence: TGCAGTGCCACCTCCCCCGCCCAGGGAAATTCACCCCTCCACTTT.

This clonotype was observed many times. The CDR3 reads CASSPGLAERTDTQYF. CDR3 sequence (DNA): TGCGCCAGCAGCCCGGGACTAGCGGAACGCACAGATACGCAGTATTTT. The chain recombines TRBV5-1 with TRBJ2-3; 11 positions match TRBD2. Germline CDR1 reads SGHRS; CDR2 reads YFSETQ. The trim removed 4 bases at V and 1 base at J, leaving 5 bases unmatched. The CDR3 covers 16 residues.

This clonotype was picked up a small number of times. This rearrangement joins TRBV6-1 to TRBJ2-7; 7 nucleotides agree with TRBD1. The CDR3 covers 15 residues. V gave up 7 bases and J gave up 3 bases; unmatched junction bases: 12. Germline loops: CDR1 MNHNS, CDR2 SASEGT. The CDR3 loop reads CASTSTGRNFYEQYF. CDR3 bases: TGTGCCAGCACCTCGACAGGGAGAAACTTCTACGAGCAGTACTTC.

CDR3 DNA: TGTGCCAGCAGCTCACGGACGCATTCCAGCAATCAGCCCCAGCATTTT. This sequence encodes CASSSRTHSSNQPQHF. The chain recombines TRBV5-6 with TRBJ1-5; D gene ambiguous. The CDR3 is 16 amino acids. V lost 3 bases and J 1 base, leaving 14 bases between the germline ends. Per germline, CDR1 SGHDT and CDR2 YYEEEE.

This clonotype was counted between two and nine times. Since a much larger clone is just one base distant, this may be a read error. The chain couples TRBV30 to TRBJ1-5; TRBD1 aligns across 10 bases. Germline trimming cut 1 base from V and 4 bases from J; bases unmatched to any gene: 1. The CDR3 length is 14 residues. Germline CDR1 reads GTSNPN; CDR2 reads SVGIG (reference sequence). Here the CDR3 reads CAWSEGQGNQPQHF. The DNA of the CDR3 is TGTGCCTGGAGTGAGGGACAGGGGAATCAGCCCCAGCATTTT. Supplemented by reference TRBV30 and TRBJ1-5, the full variable domain reads SQTIHQWPATLVQPVGSPLSLECTVEGTSNPNLYWYRQAAGRGLQLLFYSVGIGQISSEVPQNLSASRPQDRQFILSSKKLLLSDSGFYLCAWSEGQGNQPQHFGDGTRLSIL.